This entry lists 27 T cell receptor beta chains sequenced from one sample in a study of T cells in women clearing cervical HPV infection. The data were produced by immunoSEQ multiplex PCR, yet TCRdb's version contains in-frame clones alone and is incomplete. This listing includes some 20,000 clones. Sequenced: blood buffy coat. These receptors were collected from a woman aged 18 to 75 with a cervical HPV16 infection that either progressed to CIN3+ or cleared (not recorded which).

Of note for this clone: From the germline J gene comes the end of the CDR3, since the read stops 3 residues before it. V and J are TRBV19 and TRBJ2-2, with 7 nucleotides matching TRBD2. The CDR3 runs to 16 residues. Trimming removed 7 bases from V and 5 bases from J; junction bases left unmatched: 13. Germline V lookup: CDR1 LNHDA, CDR2 SQIVND (reference sequence). The CDR3 bases that were read are TGTGCCAGTACCAAAAAGAGCGGGGCTATGACCGGGGAG. This encodes CASTKKSGAMTGE. The complete CDR3 reads CASTKKSGAMTGELFF.

With regard to this clone: The missing CDR3 end, 3 residues past where the read stops, is filled in from the germline J gene. The chain recombines TRBV2 with TRBJ1-1; 7 bases map to TRBD1. The junction had 14 bases not matched to a gene; V was cut back by 1 base and J by 3 bases. Germline CDR1 SNHLY, CDR2 FYNNEI. The CDR3 runs to 18 residues. The sequenced part of the CDR3 DNA is TGTGCCAGCAGTGAAGTACCGGGACAGCCAAAAAGGGACACTGAA. Protein: CASSEVPGQPKRDTE. The entire CDR3 sequence reads CASSEVPGQPKRDTEAFF.

On this clone: The read gets to within 3 residues of the CDR3 end, and the germline J gene fills in the rest. The rearrangement links TRBV6-1 to TRBJ2-3; possible D gene TRBD2, 7 bases. Per the germline V gene, CDR1 is MNHNS and CDR2 is SASEGT. CDR3 size: 14 residues. This CDR3 is CASSEVGGLETQYF. The DNA read from the CDR3 is TGTGCCAGCAGTGAAGTGGGGGGGCTAGAGACG.

As concerns this clone: Read sequence stops 3 residues before the CDR3 end, and the germline J gene provides the missing end. The chain recombines TRBV19 with TRBJ1-5, with 7 bases that match TRBD1. Germline CDR1 and CDR2: LNHDA and SQIVND (reference sequence). The CDR3 runs to 16 residues. V dropped 6 bases and J dropped 2; count of bases not matched to a gene: 10. Incomplete CDR3 DNA: TGTGCCAGTAGGAACCCAGGACAGGAGGGCAATCAGCCC. This translates into CASRNPGQEGNQP. In full, the CDR3 reads CASRNPGQEGNQPQHF.

Note on this clone: A junction boundary mismatches the germline segment, possibly from a read error. The read ends 3 residues before the CDR3 terminus; that terminus is restored from the germline J gene. The J gene is TRBJ2-5, the V gene TRBV5-8, with 7 bases fitting TRBD2. Germline-derived CDR1 and CDR2 are SGHTS and YDEGEE. The CDR3 runs 14 residues. The DNA read from the CDR3 is TGTGCCGGCAGCTTACTCGGGGAGGGAGAGACC. Protein: CAGSLLGEGET. The CDR3 reads in full as CAGSLLGEGETQYF.

Concerning this clone itself: Read sequence stops 3 residues before the CDR3 end, and the germline J gene provides the missing end. This chain connects TRBV28 to TRBJ2-3; TRBD2 might be the D (6 bases). Germline loops: CDR1 MDHEN, CDR2 SYDVKM. The CDR3 consists of 13 residues. The sequenced part of the CDR3 DNA is TGTGCCAGCAGTGCCCCGCTAGCGCGAACG. Its translation is CASSAPLART. The CDR3 reads in full as CASSAPLARTQYF.

In the case of this clone: The read ends 3 residues shy of where the CDR3 ends; the end is completed using the germline J gene. The rearrangement uses TRBV19 and TRBJ2-3; 8 bases align to TRBD2. CDR1 is LNHDA, CDR2 SQIVND, per germline (reference sequence). With 5 bases clipped from V and 5 bases from J, the junction kept 12 bases outside the gene matches. The CDR3 consists of 16 residues. The CDR3 loop reads CASSSLTSGPQDTQYF. The CDR3 bases that were read are TGTGCCAGTAGTTCACTCACTAGCGGACCTCAAGATACG.

On this clone itself: The read stops 3 residues short of the end of the CDR3; the missing end is completed from the germline J gene. The rearrangement uses TRBV28 and TRBJ2-1; D unclear. V lost 3 bases to trimming and J lost 7 bases, with 7 bases between them. This CDR3 is 12 amino acids long. CDR1 and CDR2 from the germline V gene are MDHEN and SYDVKM. CDR3 region: CASSLQVNEQFF. The CDR3 DNA, read in part, is TGTGCCAGCAGTTTGCAGGTAAATGAG.

As regards this clone: The CDR3 goes on 3 residues after the read ends, and that part is filled in from the germline J gene. The chain employs TRBV18 and TRBJ2-1; 14 bases are shared with TRBD2. V dropped 3 bases and J dropped 1; count of bases not matched to a gene: 5. Germline V lookup: CDR1 KGHSH, CDR2 LQKENI. The CDR3 contains 18 residues. Incomplete CDR3 DNA: TGTGCCAGCTCACCGGGACTAGCGGGGGTCGTATCCTACAATGAG. It translates to CASSPGLAGVVSYNE. The CDR3 in full is CASSPGLAGVVSYNEQFF. Full variable domain (remainder filled in from reference TRBV18 and TRBJ2-1): NAGVMQNPRHLVRRRGQEARLRCSPMKGHSHVYWYRQLPEEGLKFMVYLQKENIIDESGMPKERFSAEFPKEGPSILRIQQVVRGDSAAYFCASSPGLAGVVSYNEQFFGPGTRLTVL.

As to this clone: The CDR3 is cut off 3 residues early in the read; its end comes from the germline J gene. The chain carries TRBV6-1 and TRBJ1-1; D is undetermined. The CDR3 covers 11 residues. Germline lookup yields CDR1 MNHNS and CDR2 SASEGT. The sequenced part of the CDR3 DNA is TGTGCCAGCAGTGGGCCCCAAGAA. Translating gives CASSGPQE. The CDR3 as a whole reads CASSGPQEAFF.

In regard to this clone: The read halts 3 residues ahead of the CDR3 end, with the missing end drawn from the germline J gene. The chain links TRBV29-1 to TRBJ2-2; D perhaps matches TRBD1 (6 bases). CDR1 is SQVTM and CDR2 is ANQGSEA in the germline V gene. CDR3 length: 13 amino acids. V gave up 4 bases and J gave up 1 base, with 7 bases separating them. The DNA read from the CDR3 is TGCAGCGTTGTAGGGGGGAACACCGGGGAG. The encoded protein is CSVVGGNTGE. The entire CDR3 reads CSVVGGNTGELFF.

Details on this clone: The read terminates 3 residues ahead of where the CDR3 ends, so the germline J gene completes it. The V gene is TRBV5-6, the J gene TRBJ1-2; D gene unclear. CDR1 and CDR2 (germline): SGHDT, YYEEEE. The ends were cut back, 3 bases at V and 5 bases at J, with 14 bases in the middle. CDR3 length equals 14 residues. The CDR3 spells CASSSSAAKYGYTF. Partial CDR3 DNA: TGTGCCAGCAGCTCCTCGGCGGCAAAATATGGC.

On this clone itself: Sequencing ends 3 residues short of the CDR3 end; the germline J gene provides the rest. The V call is TRBV20-1, the J call TRBJ2-7, with a weak D call TRBD2 (5 bases). Trimming removed 3 bases from V and 5 bases from J, with 23 bases in between. CDR3 length equals 16 residues. Germline CDR1 and CDR2: DFQATT and SNEGSKA (reference sequence). The part of the CDR3 DNA that was read is TGCAGTGCTAGTGTGCGGGCGGGCGCGGGCTGGGACGAG. The encoded protein is CSASVRAGAGWDE. The entire CDR3 reads CSASVRAGAGWDEQYF.

About this clone itself: The missing CDR3 end, 3 residues past where the read stops, is filled in from the germline J gene. The chain carries TRBV6-2 or TRBV6-3 and TRBJ1-2; tentative D call: TRBD1 (5 bases). This CDR3 spans 13 amino acids. Germline V gene sequence: CDR1 MNHEY, CDR2 SVGEGT. This chain's CDR3 is CASTEQEPMSYTF. The CDR3 bases that were read are TGTGCCAGCACCGAACAGGAGCCCATGAGC.

On this clone: The read ends 3 residues early relative to the CDR3; the germline J gene fills the gap. The gene calls are TRBV19 and TRBJ2-7; perhaps TRBD1 as D (6 bases). V dropped 5 bases and J dropped 3 bases, with 11 bases sitting between them. Germline V CDR1 and CDR2: LNHDA, SQIVND (reference sequence). The CDR3 is 13 residues long. The CDR3 DNA, read in part, is TGTGCCAGTAGTCCAGGGGACAACTACGAG. Protein sequence: CASSPGDNYE. The CDR3, in full, reads CASSPGDNYEQYF.

A word on this clone: The read ends 3 residues before the CDR3 terminus; that terminus is restored from the germline J gene. This rearrangement joins TRBV2 to TRBJ1-5; TRBD1 might be the D (5 bases). Trimming shortened V by 3 bases and J by 0 bases, and 12 bases separated the two germline ends. Germline V gene lookup returns CDR1 SNHLY and CDR2 FYNNEI. CDR3 length equals 16 residues. The DNA read from the CDR3 is TGTGCCAGCAGTGACAGGGATTGGTATAGCAATCAGCCC. Translating it yields CASSDRDWYSNQP. The CDR3 as a whole reads CASSDRDWYSNQPQHF.

Details on this clone: One end of the junction does not line up with germline, which may come from a read error. The DNA ends 3 residues before the CDR3 does, and the rest of the CDR3 is filled in from the germline J gene. The rearrangement uses TRBV4-2 and TRBJ1-6; 9 bases align to TRBD1. Germline V gives CDR1 LGHNA, CDR2 YNFKEQ. This CDR3 region has 16 residues. The CDR3 reads CASSQGPQGAASPLHF. The DNA read from the CDR3 is TGCGCCAGCAGCCAAGGCCCACAGGGGGCAGCTTCACCC.

With respect to this clone: With the read ending 3 residues before the CDR3 end, the germline J gene is used to fill in that end. The chain couples TRBV19 to TRBJ1-2; tentative D call: TRBD1 (6 bases). CDR3 length equals 14 residues. The germline gives CDR1 LNHDA, CDR2 SQIVND (reference sequence). CDR3 loop: CASRGPTGYNDYTF. CDR3 bases read: TGTGCCAGTAGAGGGCCTACAGGGTACAATGAC.

On this clone: Coverage ceases 3 residues before the CDR3 finishes, and the germline J gene fills in the end. This sequence joins TRBV29-1 and TRBJ2-2; 11 bases map to TRBD1. The CDR3 runs 14 residues. From germline, CDR1 is SQVTM and CDR2 ANQGSEA. The V segment lost 5 bases and the J segment 3 bases; nucleotides outside the gene matches: 2. This CDR3 reads CSVQGQGDTGELFF. The covered CDR3 bases are TGCAGCGTTCAGGGACAGGGGGACACCGGGGAG.

As for this clone: The read stops 3 residues short of the end of the CDR3; the missing end is completed from the germline J gene. The chain employs TRBV5-6 and TRBJ2-2; 8 bases align to TRBD1. Germline-derived CDR1 and CDR2 are SGHDT and YYEEEE. This CDR3 is 14 amino acids long. The CDR3 loop reads CASSLRQGNEKLFF. The sequenced CDR3 bases are TGTGCCAGCAGCTTAAGACAGGGGAATGAAAAG.

In regard to this clone: Sequencing ends 3 residues short of the CDR3 end; the germline J gene provides the rest. The chain links TRBV2 to TRBJ2-1, with a possible D match to TRBD1 (5 bases). The CDR3 consists of 12 residues. Germline V gives CDR1 SNHLY, CDR2 FYNNEI. V shed 8 bases and J shed 7 bases, with 12 bases lying between them. CDR3 in amino acids: CASVWGRNEQFF. Partial CDR3 DNA: TGTGCCAGCGTTTGGGGCAGGAATGAG.

In the case of this clone: The missing CDR3 end, 3 residues past where the read stops, is filled in from the germline J gene. The J gene is TRBJ1-2, the V gene TRBV7-6; D remains unclear. CDR1 and CDR2 from the germline V gene are SGHVS and FNYEAQ. The CDR3 has 15 residues. The CDR3 sequence is CASSLGLGSYNDYTF. Partial CDR3 DNA: TGTGCCAGCAGCTTAGGCCTGGGCTCCTACAATGAC.

As for this clone: The read finishes 3 residues shy of the CDR3 end, and the germline J gene is used to complete it. The chain carries TRBV5-1 and TRBJ1-2; a weak D match, TRBD1 (6 bases). This CDR3 comprises 16 residues. Germline CDR1 and CDR2: SGHRS and YFSETQ. Partial CDR3 DNA: TGCGCCAGCAGCCCACGATTAGCGGGGGGGCAAGAGACC. It codes for CASSPRLAGGQET. The whole CDR3 is CASSPRLAGGQETYTF.

The CDR3 sequence is CASSPEPGTGYQPQHF. CDR3 bases read: TGCGCCAGCAGCCCCGAGCCCGGGACAGGGTATCAGCCC. V and J are TRBV5-1 and TRBJ1-5, with 9 bases aligning to TRBD1. The missing CDR3 end, 3 residues past where the read stops, is filled in from the germline J gene. Unmatched junction bases numbered 10, after V lost 4 bases and J lost 5 bases. CDR1 and CDR2 from the germline V gene are SGHRS and YFSETQ. This CDR3 is 16 amino acids long.

As for this clone: The CDR3 end falls 3 residues outside the read, so it is completed with the germline J gene. This chain uses TRBV19 with TRBJ2-2; 7 bases agree with TRBD1. The V gene's germline CDR1 is LNHDA and CDR2 SQIVND (reference sequence). This CDR3 is built from 14 residues. Here the CDR3 reads CASSNRGRSNVLFF. CDR3 DNA (partial): TGTGCCAGTAGTAATAGGGGGCGGTCCAACGTG.

Concerning this clone: The observed sequence ends 3 residues before the CDR3 terminus, with the missing tail filled in from the germline J gene. This chain joins TRBV18 and TRBJ1-5; D uncertain. Deletions cut 6 bases from V and 2 bases from J, with 8 bases between. Germline loops: CDR1 KGHSH, CDR2 LQKENI. The CDR3 is 13 amino acids. CDR3 DNA (partial): TGTGCCAGCTCCGCCGGGGGCAATCAGCCC. Its protein is CASSAGGNQP. In full, the CDR3 reads CASSAGGNQPQHF.

Notes on this clone: The CDR3 goes on 3 residues after the read ends, and that part is filled in from the germline J gene. The chain combines TRBV19 with TRBJ1-2; the D gene is possibly TRBD1 (5 bases). The V gene's germline CDR1 is LNHDA and CDR2 SQIVND (reference sequence). Trimming shortened V by 3 bases and J by 5 bases, and 10 bases separated the two germline ends. The CDR3 is 13 residues long. The sequenced CDR3 bases are TGTGCCAGTAGTATCCGGGCAGGGTATGGC. This sequence encodes CASSIRAGYG. The whole CDR3 protein is CASSIRAGYGYTF. Full variable domain (rest looked up from reference TRBV19 and TRBJ1-2): DGGITQSPKYLFRKEGQNVTLSCEQNLNHDAMYWYRQDPGQGLRLIYYSQIVNDFQKGDIAEGYSVSREKKESFPLTVTSAQKNPTAFYLCASSIRAGYGYTFGSGTRLTVV.